A selection of T cell receptor beta chains follows, all from one sample in a study of blood T cell repertoires in COVID-19. Using immunoSEQ multiplex PCR, the repertoire was profiled, and TCRdb retains in-frame clones only, with some absent. Counted here are about 280,000 clones, about 90% occurring once; the ten biggest clones make up about 4%. Sequencing used PBMCs or T cells enriched from blood (not recorded which). All receptors come from a woman between 25 and 40 years old with acute COVID-19. Each CDR3 is given with its conserved first and last residue. The D gene is left open where the match is weak. Some rows have no size entry. The others give once, few or many, or a class for an expanded clone.

clone size	V gene	J gene	D gene	CDR3 protein	CDR3 DNA
NA	TRBV7-2	TRBJ2-7	TRBD2	CASSLAVGGSRSVRSYEQYF	TGTGCCAGCAGCTTAGCGGTTGGCGGGAGTAGGTCCGTTAGGTCCTACGAGCAGTACTTC
once	TRBV28	TRBJ1-2	NA	CASSLQDTLSNYGYTF	TGTGCCAGCAGTTTACAGGATACCCTTAGTAACTATGGCTACACCTTC
NA	TRBV4-3	TRBJ2-1	TRBD2	CASSQSSGNYNEQFF	TGCGCCAGCAGCCAGTCTAGCGGGAACTACAATGAGCAGTTCTTC
few	TRBV13	TRBJ2-7	TRBD1	CASSPTGTGTYEQYF	TGTGCCAGCAGCCCAACCGGGACAGGGACTTACGAGCAGTACTTC
NA	TRBV5-5	TRBJ2-2	TRBD1	CASSRAQGQGTGELFF	TGTGCCAGCAGCCGGGCGCAGGGACAGGGGACCGGGGAGCTGTTTTTT
NA	TRBV10-3	TRBJ2-7	NA	CAIRMGQDEQYF	TGTGCCATCAGAATGGGTCAGGACGAGCAGTACTTC
NA	TRBV3-1/TRBV3-2	TRBJ1-5	NA	CASSPSIPGNNQPQHF	TGTGCCAGCAGCCCGAGTATTCCAGGGAATAATCAGCCCCAGCATTTT
NA	TRBV10-3	TRBJ1-1	NA	CAISDQVGPNTEAFF	TGTGCCATCAGTGATCAGGTAGGCCCGAACACTGAAGCTTTCTTT
NA	TRBV19	TRBJ2-5	NA	CASSMRVRETQYF	TGTGCCAGTAGTATGCGAGTTCGGGAGACCCAGTACTTC
NA	TRBV4-1	TRBJ2-3	NA	CASTPGVPAADTQYF	TGCGCCAGCACCCCGGGGGTGCCGGCCGCAGATACGCAGTATTTT
few	TRBV30	TRBJ2-1	TRBD2	CAWTMGGRDNEQFF	TGTGCGTGGACCATGGGCGGGAGGGACAATGAGCAGTTCTTC
NA	TRBV7-9	TRBJ2-2	TRBD2	CASSIHPPWGLNGELFF	TGTGCCAGCAGCATACACCCCCCCTGGGGACTAAATGGGGAGCTGTTTTTT
once	TRBV2	TRBJ2-7	NA	CASQLEVEQYF	TGTGCCAGCCAGTTGGAGGTCGAGCAGTACTTC
NA	TRBV15	TRBJ1-4	NA	CATSDGNGGDNEKLFF	TGTGCCACCAGCGATGGTAATGGAGGGGATAATGAAAAACTGTTTTTT